What follows is one T cell receptor (beta chain) and its context. As yet, its antigen is unknown. The sample holds other DNA sequences that translate to the same CDR3. Some 30,000 T cell genomes, or 200 ng DNA, went into the sorted-subset replicate PCRs. The protocol was immunoSEQ multiplex PCR, while the TCRdb copy is restricted to in-frame clones and leaves out a portion. The table shows millions of clones, with roughly nine tenths occurring only once. The germline V and J ends were trimmed by 1 base and 0 bases, with 4 bases remaining between them. The CDR3 covers 15 residues. Germline CDR1 is SNHLY and CDR2 is FYNNEI. This specimen belongs to a study of shared clonotypes between healthy human individuals. Study findings and constraints: Large sequencing depth failed to make sorted-subset sequencing complete, rarefaction showed.

Among the donors, all were Caucasian adults who lived in Nashville, Tennessee. The V call is TRBV2, the J call TRBJ2-6; D remains ambiguous. Material for sequencing was naive CD4+ T cells sorted from blood. The subset denotes: CD45RA+ positively selected. This TCR was recovered from a man younger than 30 in good health. CDR3 sequence reads: CASSEGGSGANVLTF. The CDR3, as DNA: TGTGCCAGCAGTGAAGGGGGCTCTGGGGCCAACGTCCTGACTTTC.